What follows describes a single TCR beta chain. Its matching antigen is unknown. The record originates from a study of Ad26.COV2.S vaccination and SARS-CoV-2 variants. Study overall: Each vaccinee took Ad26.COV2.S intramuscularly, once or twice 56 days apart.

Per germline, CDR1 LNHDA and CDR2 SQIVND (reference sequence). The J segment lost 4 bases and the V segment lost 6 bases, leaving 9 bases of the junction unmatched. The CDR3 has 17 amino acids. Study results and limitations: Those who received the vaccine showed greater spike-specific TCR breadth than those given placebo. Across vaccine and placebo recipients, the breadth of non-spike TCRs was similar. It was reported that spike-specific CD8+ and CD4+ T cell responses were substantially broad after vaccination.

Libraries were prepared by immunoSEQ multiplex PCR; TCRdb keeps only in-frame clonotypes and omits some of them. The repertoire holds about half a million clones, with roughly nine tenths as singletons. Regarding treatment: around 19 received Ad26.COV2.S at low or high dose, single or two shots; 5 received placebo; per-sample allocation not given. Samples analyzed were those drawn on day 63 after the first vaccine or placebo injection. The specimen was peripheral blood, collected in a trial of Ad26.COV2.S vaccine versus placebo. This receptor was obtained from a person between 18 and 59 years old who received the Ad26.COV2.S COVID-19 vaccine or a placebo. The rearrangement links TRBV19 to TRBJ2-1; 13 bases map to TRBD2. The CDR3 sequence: CASRTGTSGARYNEQFF. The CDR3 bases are TGTGCCAGTAGGACGGGGACTAGCGGGGCTAGATACAATGAGCAGTTCTTC. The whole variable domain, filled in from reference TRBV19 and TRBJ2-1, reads DGGITQSPKYLFRKEGQNVTLSCEQNLNHDAMYWYRQDPGQGLRLIYYSQIVNDFQKGDIAEGYSVSREKKESFPLTVTSAQKNPTAFYLCASRTGTSGARYNEQFFGPGTRLTVL.